These 12 T cell receptor beta chains were sequenced from one sample in a study of Graves' ophthalmopathy and Graves' hyperthyroidism. CDR3 regions of TCR beta were amplified from RNA transcripts. HTBI-primed first-round RT-PCR preceded second-round multiplex PCR. In TCRdb, the multiplex PCR reads were re-called with MiXCR into one record per CDR3 protein. The table records 650,000 to 900,000 distinct CDR3 sequences, around 40% of them present only once. Sequenced: peripheral blood. These receptors were taken from an adult man with Graves' ophthalmopathy.

A few counts support this clonotype. The chain combines TRBV29-1 with TRBJ1-4; 10 bases fit TRBD1. Germline V gives CDR1 SQVTM, CDR2 ANQGSEA. Unmatched junction bases numbered 5, after V lost 6 bases and J lost 7 bases. There are 13 residues in the CDR3. CDR3 sequence (DNA): TGCAGCGTCGCGACAGGGGGCGGTGAAAAACTGTTTTTT. Translated, it gives CSVATGGGEKLFF.

This clonotype was counted between two and nine times. The rearrangement links TRBV6-5 to TRBJ1-2; TRBD1 agrees at 10 bases. V lost 6 bases and J lost 4; bases outside the gene matches: 5. This CDR3 is 14 amino acids long. Germline lookup yields CDR1 MNHEY and CDR2 SVGAGI. CDR3 region: CASRRQGASYGYTF. The CDR3, as DNA: TGTGCCAGCAGGAGACAGGGGGCGAGCTATGGCTACACCTTC.

V and J are TRBV20-1 and TRBJ2-5; TRBD2 agrees at 13 bases. V dropped 6 bases and J dropped 9; count of bases not matched to a gene: 22. Germline V gives CDR1 DFQATT, CDR2 SNEGSKA (reference sequence). The CDR3 is made up of 18 amino acids. CDR3 amino acids: CSAAPPGLAGMMGEAQYF. Here the CDR3 DNA reads TGCAGTGCGGCCCCACCGGGACTAGCGGGAATGATGGGTGAGGCCCAGTACTTC.

This clonotype came up many times. The V call is TRBV7-2, the J call TRBJ1-2; the D gene is possibly TRBD1 (6 bases). The CDR3 runs 15 residues. The germline CDR1 and CDR2 sequences are SGHTA and FQGNSA. V was pared by 4 bases and J by 0 bases, with 12 bases between. The CDR3 sequence: CASSSPTGANYGYTF. CDR3 bases: TGTGCCAGCAGCTCGCCGACAGGAGCTAACTATGGCTACACCTTC.

This clonotype was seen many times. The rearrangement joins TRBV12-3 or TRBV12-4 to TRBJ1-6; D possibly corresponds to TRBD1 (6 bases). This CDR3 is built from 14 residues. V lost 2 bases and J 8 bases, leaving 10 bases between the germline ends. For the CDR3, the DNA is TGTGCCAGCAGTTTATTAGGGGGATATTCACCCCTCCACTTT. Protein: CASSLLGGYSPLHF.

The gene calls are TRBV19 and TRBJ2-7, with D unresolved. Germline loops: CDR1 LNHDA, CDR2 SQIVND (reference sequence). Trimming cost V 3 bases and J 6 bases, with 18 bases left between them. This CDR3 has 15 amino acids. Here the CDR3 DNA reads TGTGCCAGTAGTATGTCGGGCTCAACCCTCGGCGAGCAGTACTTC. Protein sequence: CASSMSGSTLGEQYF.

The chain has TRBV15 and TRBJ1-2; TRBD1 is a possible D gene (5 bases). The CDR3 sequence is 13 residues long. Germline CDR1 reads LNHNV; CDR2 reads YYDKDF (reference sequence). V lost 3 bases to trimming and J lost 9 bases, with 14 bases between them. The DNA for the CDR3 is TGTGCCACCAGCAGGGGGCCCTTTCAGAGCTACACCTTC. This encodes CATSRGPFQSYTF.

V gene TRBV29-1 combines with J gene TRBJ1-4; 10 bases map to TRBD1. Germline CDR1 SQVTM, CDR2 ANQGSEA. This CDR3 has 13 amino acids. J gave up 11 bases and V 4 bases, and 7 bases lay outside the gene matches. The CDR3 sequence: CSVGGQGVAKLFF. CDR3 nucleotide sequence: TGCAGCGTTGGCGGACAGGGGGTGGCGAAACTGTTTTTT.

This clonotype was detected a few times. The gene calls are TRBV10-3 and TRBJ2-3; no clear D. The CDR3 runs 14 residues. Germline V lookup: CDR1 ENHRY, CDR2 SYGVKD. The V gene lost 6 bases and the J gene lost 0 bases, with 10 bases spanning the gap. The CDR3 nucleotides read TGTGCCATCAGCGACCTTGACAGCACAGATACGCAGTATTTT. The encoded protein is CAISDLDSTDTQYF.

The V and J genes are TRBV5-8 and TRBJ1-2; possible D gene TRBD1, 6 bases. The CDR3 extends over 17 amino acids. The V and J ends lost 2 bases and 2 bases respectively, with 19 bases between them. CDR1 and CDR2 (germline): SGHTS, YDEGEE. CDR3 amino acids: CASSFKQGSPPNYGYTF. The CDR3 bases are TGTGCCAGCAGCTTTAAACAGGGATCGCCCCCCAACTATGGCTACACCTTC.

V and J are TRBV2 and TRBJ1-2; no definite D call. The ends were cut back, 3 bases at V and 3 bases at J, with 11 bases in the middle. The length of the CDR3 is 14 residues. The germline gives CDR1 SNHLY, CDR2 FYNNEI. CDR3 coding DNA: TGTGCCAGCAGTGAGTATAGGCTGGACTATGGCTACACCTTC. Translated, it gives CASSEYRLDYGYTF.

The V call is TRBV20-1, the J call TRBJ2-7, with a tentative D call TRBD2 (6 bases). The ends were cut back, 3 bases at V and 0 bases at J, with 12 bases in the middle. The length of the CDR3 is 14 residues. Germline CDR1 DFQATT, CDR2 SNEGSKA (reference sequence). The CDR3 DNA reads as TGCAGTGCTAGTATGGAGGGGAGCTCCTACGAGCAGTACTTC. This translates into CSASMEGSSYEQYF.